This T cell receptor beta chain was obtained from a study of CD8 T cells in ankylosing spondylitis. The authors made TCR beta libraries by quantitative 5'-RACE with molecular barcodes. TCRdb re-called the 5' RACE reads with MiXCR, one entry per CDR3 protein. The profile shows about 220,000 distinct CDR3 sequences, roughly a tenth of them singletons. This clonotype was recorded many times. As yet, its antigen is unknown. Study-level points and caveats: Clones tied to disease were said to be significantly enriched in matched ankylosing spondylitis synovial fluid. Previous work reported some of these motif variants in the synovial fluid and blood of reactive arthritis. The study identified a TCR beta motif of under ten highly homologous variants that appeared characteristic of ankylosing spondylitis blood.

This receptor was identified in a male donor with ankylosing spondylitis or in good health (not recorded which). Sequences were obtained from blood, either unsorted or a sorted T cell fraction (not recorded which).

CDR3 loop: CASSGVLVRNTQYF. The CDR3 nucleotides read TGTGCCAGCAGTGGCGTTTTGGTCCGGAATACGCAGTATTTT. V and J are TRBV2 and TRBJ2-3, with D unclear. The V and J ends lost 4 bases and 7 bases respectively, with 15 bases between them. The CDR3 has 14 amino acids. Germline CDR1 is SNHLY and CDR2 is FYNNEI.